The clone carrying this T cell receptor beta chain was counted between two and nine times. The CDR3 runs 14 residues. In germline, CDR1 is PRHDT, CDR2 FYEKMQ (reference sequence). With 0 bases clipped from V and 7 bases from J, the junction kept 4 bases outside the gene matches. Everyone who donated was a healthy Caucasian. The sample is drawn from a study of identical twins. One entry per CDR3 protein results from TCRdb running MiXCR on the 5' RACE reads. The table records 200,000 to 300,000 distinct CDR3 sequences, approximately 10% of them present only once. The sequencing sample was made of memory T cells sorted from blood. The J gene is TRBJ2-7, the V gene TRBV13, with 9 nucleotides matching TRBD1. The origin of this receptor is a man aged 45-60 years in good health. The CDR3 region has the DNA TGTGCCAGCAGCTTAGGGGACAGGGGAACAGAGCAGTACTTC. It yields the protein CASSLGDRGTEQYF.